The next 30 T cell receptor beta chains were all read from a single sample in a study of cytomegalovirus exposure and HLA in healthy donors. PCR was performed using 60 Vbeta and 13 Jbeta primers. Profiled with immunoSEQ multiplex PCR; TCRdb holds only in-frame clones, not every one. Among 80,000 to 95,000 clones listed, around 79% were seen once. Sequences were obtained from PBMCs. The origin of the receptors is a woman aged 40 to 49 in good health and CMV-seropositive.

This clone was counted between two and nine times. The genes are TRBV5-5 and TRBJ2-5, with 9 bases lining up with TRBD2. CDR1 is SGHKS and CDR2 is YYEKEE in the germline V gene (reference sequence). The CDR3 consists of 17 residues. V lost 0 bases and J lost 2; bases outside the gene matches: 8. Written as DNA, the CDR3 is TGTGCCAGCAGCTTGGCCTCCATTCTAGCGGGACAAGAGACCCAGTACTTC. Residues: CASSLASILAGQETQYF.

This sequence joins TRBV5-6 and TRBJ2-5; maybe TRBD2 (6 bases). The CDR3 has 15 residues. Germline V gene sequence: CDR1 SGHDT, CDR2 YYEEEE. Trimming removed 4 bases at V and 1 base at J, with 14 bases between. CDR3 in DNA: TGTGCCAGCAGCCTCGGGGGATTTGGCCAAGAGACCCAGTACTTC. Its protein is CASSLGGFGQETQYF.

The rearrangement joins TRBV6-5 to TRBJ2-2; 10 bases map to TRBD2. The CDR3 loop spans 16 amino acids. Per germline, CDR1 MNHEY and CDR2 SVGAGI. Losses at the gene ends were 4 bases for V and 6 bases for J; bases not matched to a gene: 8. The CDR3 DNA is TGTGCCAGCAGTTCGGTAGCGGGAGGTCTTGCCGGGGAGCTGTTTTTT. This encodes CASSSVAGGLAGELFF.

This chain uses TRBV19 with TRBJ2-3, with 11 positions matching TRBD2. CDR1 LNHDA and CDR2 SQIVND come from the germline V gene (reference sequence). V lost 4 bases to trimming and J lost 4 bases; unmatched junction nucleotides: 10. This CDR3 comprises 17 residues. The CDR3 sequence is CASSTIAGGVLADTQYF. CDR3 in DNA: TGTGCCAGTAGTACGATAGCGGGAGGGGTCCTCGCAGATACGCAGTATTTT.

This clone turned up a few times. The chain joins TRBV19 to TRBJ1-1; TRBD1 might be the D (5 bases). CDR1 and CDR2 (germline): LNHDA, SQIVND (reference sequence). The CDR3 covers 15 residues. V gave up 7 bases and J gave up 4 bases, with 19 bases separating them. The CDR3 loop reads CASIVPERGGTEAFF. The DNA for the CDR3 is TGTGCCAGTATTGTGCCTGAAAGGGGTGGCACTGAAGCTTTCTTT.

This clone showed up just a few times. The J gene is TRBJ1-1, the V gene TRBV5-6; the D gene is possibly TRBD1 (5 bases). The V gene's germline CDR1 is SGHDT and CDR2 YYEEEE. Trimming cost V 6 bases and J 4 bases, with 19 bases left between them. The length of the CDR3 is 15 residues. The CDR3 is CASNPSLVQGTEAFF. CDR3 coding DNA: TGTGCCAGCAATCCATCCTTGGTGCAGGGCACTGAAGCTTTCTTT.

The gene calls are TRBV29-1 and TRBJ1-2; the match to TRBD1 covers 7 bases. Looked up from germline, CDR1 is SQVTM and CDR2 is ANQGSEA. The V and J ends lost 1 base and 7 bases, in that order; junction bases with no gene match: 3. The CDR3 covers 12 residues. The CDR3 sequence is CSVEGQGGGYTF. In DNA, the CDR3 is TGCAGCGTTGAAGGACAGGGAGGTGGCTACACCTTC.

The chain employs TRBV7-2 and TRBJ2-1; D gene uncertain. The CDR3 loop spans 15 amino acids. The V end was cut by 0 bases, the J end by 8 bases, with 14 bases between. Germline V gene lookup returns CDR1 SGHTA and CDR2 FQGNSA. The CDR3: CASSLAAASFDEQFF. CDR3 bases: TGTGCCAGCAGCTTAGCGGCGGCTAGTTTCGATGAGCAGTTCTTC.

This sequence joins TRBV5-4 and TRBJ2-5; 7 nucleotides line up with TRBD2. Germline loops: CDR1 SGHNT, CDR2 YYREEE (reference sequence). V lost 3 bases to trimming and J lost 1 base; unmatched junction nucleotides: 9. This CDR3 has 16 amino acids. In DNA, the CDR3 is TGTGCCAGCAGCTCGGGGGGTAGCGCCTCCCAAGAGACCCAGTACTTC. Translating it yields CASSSGGSASQETQYF.

This clone occurred once. The V gene is TRBV9, the J gene TRBJ1-1, with D possibly TRBD1 on 5 matching bases. The CDR3 loop spans 15 amino acids. V lost 3 bases and J lost 2, with 14 bases in between. Germline CDR1 is SGDLS and CDR2 is YYNGEE. CDR3 amino acids: CASSATGGGNTEAFF. The DNA of the CDR3 is TGTGCCAGCAGCGCCACGGGGGGGGGAAACACTGAAGCTTTCTTT.

The sample holds one count of this clone. The rearrangement links TRBV9 to TRBJ2-5, with a tentative D call TRBD2 (5 bases). The germline V gene has CDR1 SGDLS and CDR2 YYNGEE. This CDR3 region has 15 residues. With 0 bases removed from V and 2 bases from J, the gap between germline ends came to 11 bases. The CDR3 nucleotides read TGTGCCAGCAGCGTAGACCGGGGTACTCAAGAGACCCAGTACTTC. As protein: CASSVDRGTQETQYF.

A single count supports this clone. The V call is TRBV6-5, the J call TRBJ1-2; the match to TRBD1 covers 7 bases. The V and J ends lost 6 bases and 4 bases, in that order; junction bases with no gene match: 11. Germline V gene data show CDR1 as MNHEY and CDR2 as SVGAGI. The CDR3 is made up of 15 amino acids. For the CDR3, the DNA is TGTGCCAGCAGGGCGGCAGGGGGGACGAGCTATGGCTACACCTTC. Protein: CASRAAGGTSYGYTF.

This clone has more than one count but fewer than ten. V is TRBV6-5 and J is TRBJ2-7; 8 nucleotides agree with TRBD1. The CDR3 extends over 16 amino acids. Losses at the gene ends were 4 bases for V and 3 bases for J; bases not matched to a gene: 11. Germline V gene lookup returns CDR1 MNHEY and CDR2 SVGAGI. The CDR3 here is CASSSYRGQDLYEQYV. The CDR3 coding sequence is TGTGCCAGCAGTTCCTATAGGGGACAGGATCTCTACGAGCAGTACGTC.

The J gene is TRBJ1-2, the V gene TRBV29-1; the match to TRBD1 covers 8 bases. Trimming took 7 bases from V and 6 from J; bases not matched to a gene: 4. Germline CDR1 and CDR2: SQVTM and ANQGSEA. CDR3 length: 11 amino acids. The CDR3 sequence is CSAQGAHGYTF. CDR3 sequence (DNA): TGCAGCGCCCAGGGGGCGCATGGCTACACCTTC.

The table lists this clone with a few counts. The rearrangement uses TRBV6-6 and TRBJ1-1; possible D gene TRBD1, 6 bases. Trimming left V 6 bases short and J 5 bases short, with 13 bases between. Germline CDR1 is MNHNY and CDR2 is SVGAGI (reference sequence). CDR3 length: 13 residues. As DNA, the CDR3 is TGTGCCAGCAGCACAGGGCCGGGTACTGAAGCTTTCTTT. This gives the protein CASSTGPGTEAFF.

The chain employs TRBV19 and TRBJ1-2, with D hard to call. V lost 7 bases to trimming and J lost 5 bases, with 8 bases between them. In germline, CDR1 is LNHDA, CDR2 SQIVND (reference sequence). The CDR3 runs 11 residues. Written as DNA, the CDR3 is TGTGCCAGTAAATCCCCATATGGCTACACCTTC. Amino acid sequence: CASKSPYGYTF. The entire variable domain, with the rest obtained from reference TRBV19 and TRBJ1-2, is as follows: DGGITQSPKYLFRKEGQNVTLSCEQNLNHDAMYWYRQDPGQGLRLIYYSQIVNDFQKGDIAEGYSVSREKKESFPLTVTSAQKNPTAFYLCASKSPYGYTFGSGTRLTVV.

This clone was seen only a few times. The chain carries TRBV7-6 and TRBJ2-5, with TRBD1 matching over 9 bases. Gene TRBJ2-7 matches the end of the DNA better, so the J call may be wrong. Germline loops: CDR1 SGHVS, CDR2 FNYEAQ. The CDR3 covers 16 residues. In nucleotides, the CDR3 is TGTGCCAGCAGCGTAGGGACAGGGCTCCCCTCCTACGAGCAGTACTTC. This encodes CASSVGTGLPSYEQYF.

The chain employs TRBV7-3 and TRBJ2-2; D perhaps matches TRBD2 (6 bases). V was shortened by 5 bases and J by 5 bases, with 15 bases between the two germline ends. CDR3 length equals 15 residues. Germline CDR1 SGHTA, CDR2 FQGTGA. The CDR3 loop reads CASSAGSPTTGELFF. The DNA of the CDR3 is TGTGCCAGCAGCGCCGGGAGCCCCACGACCGGGGAGCTGTTTTTT.

The chain is built from TRBV18 and TRBJ1-1; D not resolved. V was pared by 6 bases and J by 1 base, with 9 bases between. This CDR3 contains 13 residues. Germline V gene data show CDR1 as KGHSH and CDR2 as LQKENI. CDR3 DNA: TGTGCCAGCTCCCTGGGCCAGAACACTGAAGCTTTCTTT. Protein: CASSLGQNTEAFF. The variable domain in full, completed from reference TRBV18 and TRBJ1-1, reads NAGVMQNPRHLVRRRGQEARLRCSPMKGHSHVYWYRQLPEEGLKFMVYLQKENIIDESGMPKERFSAEFPKEGPSILRIQQVVRGDSAAYFCASSLGQNTEAFFGQGTRLTVV.

The rearrangement links TRBV15 to TRBJ2-5, with 9 bases fitting TRBD2. Germline lookup yields CDR1 LNHNV and CDR2 YYDKDF (reference sequence). Unmatched junction bases numbered 12, after V lost 5 bases and J lost 5 bases. The CDR3 contains 16 residues. DNA for the CDR3: TGTGCCACCAGCGGCGGGACTAGCATCAGCCGGGAGACCCAGTACTTC. Residues: CATSGGTSISRETQYF.

The rearrangement joins TRBV28 to TRBJ2-7, with 10 bases lining up with TRBD2. V lost 6 bases and J lost 7; bases outside the gene matches: 6. Germline V CDR1 and CDR2: MDHEN, SYDVKM. This CDR3 spans 13 amino acids. The CDR3 here is CASSPGLAREQYF. The CDR3 DNA sequence: TGTGCCAGCAGCCCGGGACTAGCGAGGGAGCAGTACTTC.

The rearrangement links TRBV4-2 to TRBJ1-3; D unclear. V was trimmed by 4 bases and J by 0 bases, leaving 10 bases between them. This CDR3 comprises 15 residues. Germline CDR1 reads LGHNA; CDR2 reads YNFKEQ. The DNA for the CDR3 is TGTGCCAGCAGCCCCGAGATAGTCTCTGGAAACACCATATATTTT. Amino acids: CASSPEIVSGNTIYF.

J is TRBJ1-3 and V is TRBV7-2; 7 nucleotides agree with TRBD1. The V segment lost 3 bases and the J segment 0 bases; nucleotides outside the gene matches: 8. The germline V gene encodes CDR1 SGHTA and CDR2 FQGNSA. CDR3 size: 17 residues. The DNA of the CDR3 is TGTGCCAGCAGCTTTTCCGGGACAGCGAGCTCTGGAAACACCATATATTTT. Residues: CASSFSGTASSGNTIYF. The full variable domain, with the rest looked up from reference TRBV7-2 and TRBJ1-3, is GAGVSQSPSNKVTEKGKDVELRCDPISGHTALYWYRQSLGQGLEFLIYFQGNSAPDKSGLPSDRFSAERTGGSVSTLTIQRTQQEDSAVYLCASSFSGTASSGNTIYFGEGSWLTVV.

The V and J genes are TRBV7-3 and TRBJ2-5, with TRBD1 identical over 10 bases. The CDR3 spans 16 residues. Trimming at V came to 2 bases and at J to 2 bases, leaving 5 bases not matched to a gene. Germline V gene lookup returns CDR1 SGHTA and CDR2 FQGTGA. The CDR3 loop reads CASSLGDRGGQETQYF. CDR3 bases: TGTGCCAGCAGCTTAGGGGACAGGGGAGGGCAAGAGACCCAGTACTTC.

The gene calls are TRBV27 and TRBJ2-7; tentatively, D is TRBD1 (6 bases). This CDR3 has 15 amino acids. V lost 6 bases and J 5 bases, leaving 20 bases between the germline ends. Germline V gene lookup returns CDR1 MNHEY and CDR2 SMNVEV (reference sequence). The CDR3 region is CASSVGTTPGDEQYF. CDR3 DNA: TGTGCCAGCAGCGTAGGGACAACACCTGGGGACGAGCAGTACTTC.

The rearrangement joins TRBV10-3 to TRBJ1-2; D possibly corresponds to TRBD1 (6 bases). V dropped 2 bases and J dropped 6 bases, with 16 bases sitting between them. This CDR3 is 15 amino acids long. Germline V CDR1 and CDR2: ENHRY, SYGVKD. The CDR3: CAISETGRDFHGYTF. CDR3 DNA: TGTGCCATCAGTGAGACAGGGAGGGACTTCCATGGCTACACCTTC.

V is TRBV7-6 and J is TRBJ2-7; 12 bases are a match to TRBD2. The V and J ends lost 5 bases and 7 bases, in that order; junction bases with no gene match: 12. The CDR3 extends over 16 amino acids. The germline gives CDR1 SGHVS, CDR2 FNYEAQ. The CDR3 is CASSPRLAGAEEEQYF. DNA of the CDR3: TGTGCCAGCAGCCCTCGACTAGCGGGGGCCGAGGAAGAGCAGTACTTC.

The rearrangement uses TRBV19 and TRBJ1-3; 7 bases are a match to TRBD1. CDR1 and CDR2 from the germline V gene are LNHDA and SQIVND (reference sequence). The length of the CDR3 is 14 residues. The ends lost 7 bases at V and 4 bases at J; junction bases unmatched: 7. DNA of the CDR3: TGTGCCAGTATGCTAGGGGGCGTCGGAAACACCATATATTTT. Its protein is CASMLGGVGNTIYF.

This clone was detected only a few times. The chain has TRBV10-1 and TRBJ1-2, with 8 bases matching TRBD1. The CDR3 has 18 amino acids. Germline assignment: CDR1 WNHNN and CDR2 SYGVQD (reference sequence). Trimming at V came to 3 bases and at J to 3 bases, leaving 15 bases not matched to a gene. This CDR3 reads CASSETRQGTWGHYGYTF. For the CDR3, the DNA is TGCGCCAGCAGTGAAACGAGACAGGGGACGTGGGGGCACTATGGCTACACCTTC.

This sequence joins TRBV28 and TRBJ1-1; no clear D gene. Deletions cut 6 bases from V and 8 bases from J, with 13 bases between. The CDR3 extends over 12 amino acids. Germline CDR1 MDHEN, CDR2 SYDVKM. The CDR3 nucleotides read TGTGCCAGCAGACTAGGCGTCGAAGAAGCTTTCTTT. Protein product: CASRLGVEEAFF.